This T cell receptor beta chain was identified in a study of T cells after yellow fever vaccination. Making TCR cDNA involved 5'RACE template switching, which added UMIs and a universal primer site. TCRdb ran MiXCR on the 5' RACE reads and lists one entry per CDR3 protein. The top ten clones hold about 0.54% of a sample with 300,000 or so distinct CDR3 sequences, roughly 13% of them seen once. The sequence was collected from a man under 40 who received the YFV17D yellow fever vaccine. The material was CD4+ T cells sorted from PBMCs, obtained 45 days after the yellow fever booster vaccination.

CDR3 DNA: TGTGCCAGCTCACTGATCTTCCCCAGGGATGGGGCCAACGTCCTGACTTTC. This translates into CASSLIFPRDGANVLTF. This chain uses TRBV18 with TRBJ2-6; the D gene is possibly TRBD1 (5 bases). Germline lookup yields CDR1 KGHSH and CDR2 LQKENI. This CDR3 has 17 residues. The ends were cut back, 4 bases at V and 3 bases at J, with 16 bases in the middle.